The entry that follows covers one TCR beta chain sequence. Its antigen is currently unknown. The repertoire was sequenced with immunoSEQ multiplex PCR; TCRdb's copy has only in-frame clones and lacks some. This sample has 10,000 or so clones; more than 75% occur once, and the top ten carry around 8.9%. This specimen comes from a study of tumor-infiltrating lymphocytes in localized non-small cell lung cancer. About the research overall: From each patient, both tumor and uninvolved lung, non-adjacent to tumor, were sampled.

Germline values: CDR1 ENHRY, CDR2 SYGVKD. The CDR3 totals 15 residues. Losses at the gene ends were 4 bases for V and 4 bases for J; bases not matched to a gene: 8. Overall study results and limits: T-cell fraction did not differ between immunotypes IM1 and IM2. Tumor T-cell fraction was not associated with recurrence-free survival.

The sequencing sample was made of lung tumor tissue. This chain connects TRBV10-3 to TRBJ2-7; 9 bases align to TRBD1. This receptor was identified in a human donor with non-small cell lung cancer. CDR3 region: CAISGGTGIKYEQYF. DNA of the CDR3: TGTGCCATCAGTGGGGGGACAGGGATCAAGTACGAGCAGTACTTC.